Listed below are T cell receptor beta chains from one sample, sequenced in a study of CD8 T cells in Susac syndrome. TCRdb itself ran the immunoSEQ multiplex PCR reads through MiXCR, one entry per CDR3 protein. The sample carries some 260,000 distinct CDR3 sequences, over 85% recorded once. What was sequenced was CD4+ T cells from PBMCs. These receptors originate from a human donor with multiple sclerosis. Both conserved end residues are part of each CDR3. Each record gives: V gene, clone size, D gene, J gene, CDR3 protein, CDR3 DNA. A D gene is named only where the DNA matches it firmly. The size of a clone is reported for some rows only, either as once, few or many, or as a class for expanded clones.

>TRBV28|few|TRBD1|TRBJ2-7
CASSLRTGRYEQYF
TGTGCCAGCAGTCTCCGGACAGGGAGGTACGAGCAGTACTTC
>TRBV24-1|-|TRBD1|TRBJ2-1
CATSDARDRGVPNEQFF
TGTGCCACCAGTGATGCCCGGGACAGGGGTGTCCCCAATGAGCAGTTCTTC
>TRBV29-1|-|-|TRBJ1-1
CSVVIAGAMNTEAFF
TGCAGCGTTGTTATTGCGGGGGCCATGAACACTGAAGCTTTCTTT
>TRBV5-6|-|-|TRBJ2-2
CASSLVGSTGELFF
TGTGCCAGCAGCTTGGTCGGGAGCACCGGGGAGCTGTTTTTT
>TRBV20-1|-|TRBD2|TRBJ2-3
CSARALRGGPITDTQYF
TGCAGTGCTAGAGCTTTGCGGGGGGGCCCCATCACAGATACGCAGTATTTT
>TRBV15|-|-|TRBJ2-1
CATSSLAQAYNEQFF
TGTGCCACCAGCTCCCTAGCGCAAGCCTACAATGAGCAGTTCTTC
>TRBV14|-|-|TRBJ2-3
CASSQPSGSTDTQYF
TGTGCCAGCAGCCAACCCAGCGGGAGCACAGATACGCAGTATTTT
>TRBV2|few|TRBD1|TRBJ1-5
CASSRQGSNQPQHF
TGTGCCAGCAGCCGACAGGGTAGCAATCAGCCCCAGCATTTT
>TRBV27|-|-|TRBJ2-3
CASRFRANRESPTDTQYF
TGTGCCAGCCGCTTTCGGGCCAACAGGGAGTCCCCCACAGATACGCAGTATTTT
>TRBV20-1|-|-|TRBJ1-1
CSAPESGSTEAFF
TGCAGTGCCCCAGAAAGTGGCAGCACTGAAGCTTTCTTT
>TRBV5-4|-|-|TRBJ2-2
CASSLGAPGTGELFF
TGTGCCAGCAGCTTGGGCGCTCCGGGGACCGGGGAGCTGTTTTTT
>TRBV5-4|-|-|TRBJ1-4
CASSSNGGDEKLFF
TGTGCCAGCAGTTCCAACGGGGGTGATGAAAAACTGTTTTTT
>TRBV30|-|-|TRBJ2-4
CAWDRGRKKNIQYF
TGTGCCTGGGACAGAGGACGGAAGAAAAACATTCAGTACTTC
>TRBV7-9|few|-|TRBJ1-2
CASSLEGYGYTF
TGTGCCAGCAGCTTAGAGGGCTATGGCTACACCTTC
>TRBV2|-|-|TRBJ1-6
CASRERENSPLHF
TGTGCCAGCAGGGAAAGGGAAAATTCACCCCTCCACTTT
>TRBV27|-|-|TRBJ2-5
CASSRSGLQETQYF
TGTGCCAGCAGCCGAAGCGGACTCCAAGAGACCCAGTACTTC
>TRBV4-1|-|TRBD2|TRBJ2-5
CASSQDWGHGTSQKTQYF
TGCGCCAGCAGCCAAGATTGGGGCCACGGGACTAGCCAAAAGACCCAGTACTTC
>TRBV13|-|-|TRBJ2-4
CASSLGGPRAKNIQYF
TGTGCCAGCAGCTTAGGTGGGCCGAGAGCCAAAAACATTCAGTACTTC
>TRBV19|-|-|TRBJ2-1
CASKEGFGNEQFF
TGTGCCAGTAAGGAGGGATTCGGCAATGAGCAGTTCTTC
>TRBV12-3/TRBV12-4|once|-|TRBJ1-2
CASNPAGPAYGYTF
TGTGCCAGCAACCCCGCGGGGCCTGCCTATGGCTACACCTTC
>TRBV4-2|once|-|TRBJ1-2
CASSQDGQTYSSYTF
TGTGCCAGCAGCCAAGATGGACAGACTTATTCAAGCTACACCTTC
>TRBV12-3/TRBV12-4|-|-|TRBJ1-1
CASSPGRGGGTEAFF
TGTGCCAGCAGTCCCGGGCGGGGTGGGGGGACTGAAGCTTTCTTT
>TRBV7-9|-|-|TRBJ2-7
CASSVGLEQYF
TGTGCCAGCAGCGTCGGACTCGAGCAGTACTTC
>TRBV5-1|-|-|TRBJ2-1
CASRISGGRIDEQFF
TGCGCCAGCAGGATCTCCGGGGGACGGATCGATGAGCAGTTCTTC
>TRBV7-2|once|TRBD2|TRBJ2-3
CASSLTGTNADTQYF
TGTGCCAGCAGCTTAACCGGGACTAACGCAGATACGCAGTATTTT
>TRBV11-3|many|-|TRBJ2-3
CASSFTDTQYF
TGTGCCAGCAGCTTCACAGATACGCAGTATTTT
>TRBV5-6|-|-|TRBJ1-2
CASSLGRAQGYTF
TGTGCCAGCAGCTTAGGCAGGGCGCAGGGCTACACCTTC
>TRBV19|-|-|TRBJ1-2
CASSIHSYFEGYTF
TGTGCCAGTAGTATCCACAGCTACTTCGAGGGCTACACCTTC
>TRBV27|-|TRBD1|TRBJ1-1
CASSFGTGGQVEAFF
TGTGCCAGCAGTTTCGGGACAGGGGGCCAGGTTGAAGCTTTCTTT
>TRBV4-1|-|TRBD2|TRBJ2-1
CASSQDGTSGPYNEQFF
TGCGCCAGCAGCCAAGATGGGACTAGCGGACCTTACAATGAGCAGTTCTTC
>TRBV19|-|TRBD1|TRBJ1-3
CASRDRGQKAGNTIYF
TGTGCCAGCCGGGACAGGGGGCAGAAGGCTGGAAACACCATATATTTT
>TRBV12-3/TRBV12-4|once|-|TRBJ1-5
CASSFTGRSNQPQHF
TGTGCCAGCAGTTTTACAGGGAGGTCAAATCAGCCCCAGCATTTT
>TRBV12-3/TRBV12-4|once|-|TRBJ1-1
CASSPRWGGTEAFF
TGTGCCAGCAGTCCCCGGTGGGGAGGCACTGAAGCTTTCTTT
>TRBV7-6|-|TRBD2|TRBJ2-1
CASSSPTSGGNNEQFF
TGTGCCAGCAGCTCTCCGACTAGCGGGGGGAACAATGAGCAGTTCTTC
>TRBV9|-|-|TRBJ1-5
CASSVSSDGQPQHF
TGTGCCAGCAGCGTATCCAGTGACGGACAGCCCCAGCATTTT
>TRBV19|-|TRBD1|TRBJ1-2
CASSATGGANYGYTF
TGTGCCAGTAGTGCGACAGGGGGCGCGAACTATGGCTACACCTTC
>TRBV29-1|-|-|TRBJ2-1
CSVDGAGGYNEQFF
TGCAGCGTTGACGGGGCAGGAGGATACAATGAGCAGTTCTTC
>TRBV20-1|-|TRBD2|TRBJ2-7
CSARDGRLAAYEQYF
TGCAGTGCTAGAGATGGGAGGCTAGCGGCCTACGAGCAGTACTTC
>TRBV19|-|-|TRBJ1-3
CASSIQGRGNTIYF
TGTGCCAGTAGTATCCAGGGTCGAGGAAACACCATATATTTT
>TRBV6-5|-|TRBD1|TRBJ2-6
CASSSTGEGSGANVLTF
TGTGCCAGCAGTTCGACAGGGGAAGGGTCTGGGGCCAACGTCCTGACTTTC
>TRBV10-3|-|-|TRBJ2-5
CAISDSGGASLQETQYF
TGTGCCATCAGTGACTCGGGCGGCGCGAGTCTACAAGAGACCCAGTACTTC
>TRBV19|-|-|TRBJ2-3
CASGWEGDDTQYF
TGTGCCAGTGGGTGGGAAGGCGATGATACGCAGTATTTT
>TRBV20-1|-|-|TRBJ2-1
CSASELPAEYNEQFF
TGCAGTGCTAGCGAGTTACCAGCGGAATACAATGAGCAGTTCTTC
>TRBV30|-|-|TRBJ2-7
CAWGPKGGYEQYF
TGTGCCTGGGGGCCCAAAGGGGGCTACGAGCAGTACTTC
>TRBV6-2/TRBV6-3|-|TRBD1|TRBJ1-5
CASSEGTGRNQPQHF
TGTGCCAGCAGTGAGGGGACAGGGCGGAATCAGCCCCAGCATTTT
>TRBV7-8|-|-|TRBJ1-6
CASSLSRTVSSPLHF
TGTGCCAGCAGCCTGTCCCGGACAGTCAGTTCACCCCTCCACTTT
>TRBV27|-|-|TRBJ1-2
CASSLSGGMKGYTF
TGTGCCAGCAGTTTATCAGGGGGAATGAAAGGCTACACCTTC
>TRBV9|-|-|TRBJ2-3
CASSVRLARQDDTDTQYF
TGTGCCAGCAGCGTCCGATTGGCAAGACAGGATGATACAGATACGCAGTATTTT
>TRBV7-9|-|-|TRBJ1-1
CASSLAGQMNTEAFF
TGTGCCAGCAGTTTAGCCGGACAGATGAACACTGAAGCTTTCTTT
>TRBV19|-|-|TRBJ2-2
CASSIRDTNTGELFF
TGTGCCAGTAGTATTAGGGACACGAACACCGGGGAGCTGTTTTTT
>TRBV5-6|-|-|TRBJ1-2
CASSLAGRGTYGYTF
TGTGCCAGCAGCTTGGCAGGCAGGGGTACCTATGGCTACACCTTC
>TRBV9|few|-|TRBJ2-1
CASSTSGSSYNEQFF
TGTGCCAGCAGTACCAGCGGTAGCTCCTACAATGAGCAGTTCTTC